This T cell receptor beta chain was sequenced during a study of blood T cells in healthy people across ages. Germline lookup yields CDR1 MNHNY and CDR2 SVGAGI (reference sequence). Trimming removed 10 bases at V and 1 base at J, with 14 bases between. This CDR3 has 13 amino acids. This clonotype showed up just a few times. The second PCR ran roughly 7 to 12 cycles with a sample-barcoded 5' primer and J-beta primers. Each CDR3 protein gets one entry after TCRdb re-called the 5' RACE reads with MiXCR. In the table there are 1.5 million to 2 million distinct CDR3 sequences, approximately 32% of which are singletons.

The J gene is TRBJ2-7, the V gene TRBV6-6; D possibly corresponds to TRBD2 (6 bases). Sequencing was carried out using blood. This receptor was identified in a woman in her twenties or thirties in good health. The CDR3 region has the DNA TGTGCCACCGTTGGCGGGGAGTCCTACGAGCAGTACTTC. Amino acids: CATVGGESYEQYF.